This T cell receptor beta chain was profiled in a study of CD8+ T cells in alopecia areata. This CDR3 region has 13 residues. Germline V gene lookup returns CDR1 GTSNPN and CDR2 SVGIG (reference sequence). The V and J ends lost 5 bases and 6 bases respectively, with 17 bases between them. Treatment defined: oral pan-JAK inhibitor, 5-10 mg twice daily. Sequencing relied on a cDNA template that was reverse transcribed from extracted RNA. Profiling relied on immunoSEQ multiplex PCR, and the TCRdb table lists in-frame clones only, not all of them. The data show under 250,000 clones, about 50% seen once. The sequencing here drew on CD4+ T cells sorted from blood, taken at week 4, from a patient treated with tofacitinib. The origin of this receptor is a human donor with alopecia areata. The chain couples TRBV30 to TRBJ2-7; either TRBD1 or TRBD2 may supply D (5 bases each). CDR3 in amino acids: CAWGTTNPGEQYF. CDR3 bases: TGTGCCTGGGGGACGACGAACCCTGGCGAGCAGTACTTC.